The T cell receptor beta chain described here comes from a study of blood T cells in healthy people across ages. Study findings and constraints: Any changes in expanded clonotypes were possibly confounded, as donor CMV status remained unknown. Fewer expanded clones and more diversity marked long-lived versus aged donors.

PCR was performed a second time for about 7 to 12 cycles using a sample-barcoded 5' primer and a J-beta primer mix. TCRdb re-analysed the 5' RACE reads in MiXCR, keeping a single row per CDR3 protein. The data hold fewer than 2,000,000 distinct CDR3 sequences, with 39% observed a single time. This clonotype appeared a few times. What it recognizes is unknown. One end of the junction varies from germline; a read error may be responsible. This CDR3 region has 13 residues. The germline V gene encodes CDR1 SGHTA and CDR2 FQGTGA. The clonotype was recovered from a human donor in good health. Sequences were obtained from blood. V usage is TRBV7-3 and J usage is TRBJ2-5; D call uncertain. CDR3 nucleotide sequence: TGCGCCAGCAGCTTGACCCTGCGGGAGACCCAGTACTTC. This gives the protein CASSLTLRETQYF.